This record looks at one TCR beta chain sequence and its context. The antigen remains unidentified. TCRdb's copy holds only in-frame clones and misses some; the assay was immunoSEQ multiplex PCR. The sample lists over 55,000 clones, roughly 79% occurring once. The J segment lost 2 bases and the V segment lost 4 bases, leaving 1 base of the junction unmatched. The CDR3 is 14 amino acids. The germline gives CDR1 LNHDA, CDR2 SQIVND (reference sequence). The source of the sample is a study of radiation and T cells in renal cell carcinoma. Whole-study results and caveats: From baseline, blood top tumor clonotypes peaked at 2 weeks post-radiation.

Time point denoted: blood 2 weeks post-SBRT. Treatment specified: 15 Gy SBRT to primary tumor, nephrectomy 4 weeks later. Radiation-treated patients gave blood at baseline, week 2 and week 4. This renal cell carcinoma was of the clear cell type. V is TRBV19 and J is TRBJ1-5; 8 positions agree with TRBD1. The material was blood, obtained from a patient whose treatment included radiotherapy and nephrectomy. The sequence was collected from a man aged 60 to 75 with renal cell carcinoma. CDR3 protein: CASSTTGGNQPQHF. The CDR3 DNA reads TGTGCCAGTAGTACGACAGGGGGCAATCAGCCCCAGCATTTT.